The rows below give T cell receptor beta chains drawn from one sample of a study of blood T cell repertoires in COVID-19. Using immunoSEQ multiplex PCR, the repertoire was profiled, and TCRdb retains in-frame clones only, with some absent. Of around 19,000 clones listed, about 90% were seen once; the top ten hold roughly 7.3%. Sequencing input: peripheral blood. The receptors derive from an older man with active COVID-19. Both conserved end residues are part of each CDR3. D genes are given only for firm matches. Expanded clones get a size class; other rows say once, few or many, or leave the size out.

J gene | D gene | V gene | clone size | CDR3 protein | CDR3 DNA
TRBJ1-2 | . | TRBV27 | . | CASSSAQPGYGYTF | TGTGCCAGCAGTTCCGCACAGCCCGGCTATGGCTACACCTTC
TRBJ2-1 | . | TRBV15 | . | CATSRVKRHEQFF | TGTGCCACCAGCAGAGTCAAGCGGCATGAGCAGTTCTTC
TRBJ1-4 | . | TRBV28 | . | CASRGTANEKLFF | TGTGCCAGCCGCGGGACGGCTAATGAAAAACTGTTTTTT
TRBJ2-7 | TRBD2 | TRBV6-6 | once | CASSSGREGEQYF | TGTGCCAGCAGCAGCGGGAGAGAGGGCGAGCAGTACTTC
TRBJ2-7 | TRBD1 | TRBV6-5 | . | CASSYSGTGGTYEQYF | TGTGCCAGCAGTTACTCAGGGACAGGGGGGACCTACGAGCAGTACTTC
TRBJ2-3 | TRBD2 | TRBV7-8 | . | CASSSTGGLAGPTQYF | TGTGCCAGCAGCTCAACCGGGGGGCTAGCGGGGCCTACGCAGTATTTT
TRBJ2-5 | TRBD2 | TRBV2 | . | CASSSLAGGETQYF | TGTGCCAGCAGTTCCCTAGCGGGAGGCGAGACCCAGTACTTC
TRBJ1-1 | TRBD1 | TRBV18 | once | CASSPGQGFEAFF | TGTGCCAGCTCACCTGGACAGGGATTTGAAGCTTTCTTT
TRBJ2-2 | TRBD2 | TRBV11-2 | . | CASSLGWREEPNTGELFF | TGTGCCAGCAGCTTAGGATGGCGGGAGGAACCTAACACCGGGGAGCTGTTTTTT
TRBJ2-7 | . | TRBV12-3/TRBV12-4 | . | CASTPGTGGQYF | TGTGCCAGCACCCCCGGGACTGGGGGGCAGTACTTC
TRBJ1-5 | TRBD1 | TRBV6-2/TRBV6-3 | . | CASSYEGAWQPQHF | TGTGCCAGCAGTTACGAGGGGGCGTGGCAGCCCCAGCATTTT
TRBJ1-2 | TRBD1 | TRBV7-9 | once | CASSLDGLGATGDGYTF | TGTGCCAGCAGCTTAGATGGTTTGGGGGCGACAGGGGATGGCTACACCTTC
TRBJ2-1 | . | TRBV11-2 | . | CASSLGGISYNEQFF | TGTGCCAGCAGCTTAGGAGGGATCTCCTACAATGAGCAGTTCTTC
TRBJ1-5 | TRBD1 | TRBV19 | . | CASGDRGSSQPQHF | TGTGCCAGTGGGGACAGGGGATCTAGTCAGCCCCAGCATTTT
TRBJ2-7 | TRBD2 | TRBV7-8 | . | CASSPGGEREQYF | TGTGCCAGCAGCCCCGGGGGGGAACGCGAGCAGTACTTC
TRBJ2-5 | TRBD2 | TRBV9 | . | CASSVSLAGEEETQYF | TGTGCCAGCAGCGTCTCGCTAGCGGGAGAGGAGGAGACCCAGTACTTC
TRBJ2-1 | . | TRBV6-5 | . | CASRPGRYLSNEQFF | TGTGCCAGCAGACCAGGTCGGTACCTTAGCAATGAGCAGTTCTTC
TRBJ2-7 | TRBD1 | TRBV5-4 | . | CASSLQGAHEQYF | TGTGCCAGCAGCTTGCAGGGGGCCCACGAGCAGTACTTC
TRBJ1-1 | . | TRBV5-1 | . | CASSLAGQTEAFF | TGCGCCAGCAGCTTGGCGGGACAAACTGAAGCTTTCTTT
TRBJ1-2 | TRBD1 | TRBV7-9 | . | CASSLVGTGGEGYTF | TGTGCCAGCAGCTTAGTAGGGACAGGAGGCGAGGGGTACACCTTC
TRBJ2-3 | . | TRBV12-3/TRBV12-4 | . | CASSLGEDTQYF | TGTGCCAGCAGTCTAGGGGAGGATACGCAGTATTTT
TRBJ1-5 | . | TRBV6-5 | . | CATHREGQPQHF | TGTGCCACCCACAGGGAAGGTCAGCCCCAGCATTTT
TRBJ2-5 | TRBD2 | TRBV3-1/TRBV3-2 | . | CASSQDQASGAQSQYF | TGTGCCAGCAGCCAAGATCAGGCTAGCGGGGCCCAGTCCCAGTACTTC
TRBJ1-5 | . | TRBV19 | . | CASSIDSRGWSNQPQHF | TGTGCCAGTAGTATAGACTCCAGGGGTTGGAGCAATCAGCCCCAGCATTTT
TRBJ2-2 | . | TRBV7-2 | once | CASSLESSLNTGELFF | TGTGCCAGCAGCTTAGAGTCAAGCCTGAACACCGGGGAGCTGTTTTTT
TRBJ2-3 | TRBD2 | TRBV7-2 | . | CASSRSGYTDTQYF | TGTGCCAGCAGTCGTAGCGGGTACACAGATACGCAGTATTTT
TRBJ2-5 | . | TRBV4-3 | . | CASSERGGQGYETQYF | TGCGCCAGCAGCGAAAGGGGGGGTCAGGGGTATGAGACCCAGTACTTC
TRBJ2-5 | . | TRBV5-4 | . | CASSFSSDQETQYF | TGTGCCAGCAGCTTTTCCAGCGACCAAGAGACCCAGTACTTC
TRBJ1-2 | . | TRBV4-1 | . | CASSQDNVFSRERGYTF | TGCGCCAGCAGCCAAGATAATGTCTTTAGCAGGGAAAGAGGCTACACCTTC
TRBJ2-4 | . | TRBV2 | . | CASSEYSNIQYF | TGTGCCAGCAGTGAATATAGCAACATTCAGTACTTC
TRBJ2-7 | TRBD1 | TRBV18 | once | CASSQGTGPTYEQYF | TGTGCCAGCTCACAAGGGACAGGACCCACCTACGAGCAGTACTTC
TRBJ1-2 | . | TRBV29-1 | . | CSVEHSASTNYGYTF | TGCAGCGTTGAACATTCCGCCAGTACTAACTATGGCTACACCTTC
TRBJ2-2 | . | TRBV2 | . | CASSPLAPDTGELFF | TGTGCCAGCAGTCCCCTAGCGCCCGACACCGGGGAGCTGTTTTTT
TRBJ2-3 | TRBD2 | TRBV18 | . | CASSPLAGGPDTQYF | TGTGCCAGCTCACCACTAGCGGGGGGCCCAGATACGCAGTATTTT
TRBJ2-2 | . | TRBV2 | once | CATSSVGGELFF | TGTGCCACCTCTAGCGTTGGCGGGGAGCTGTTTTTT
TRBJ2-1 | TRBD2 | TRBV6-5 | . | CASLAGGLGGEQFF | TGTGCCAGTCTAGCGGGAGGGCTAGGGGGTGAGCAGTTCTTC
TRBJ1-4 | . | TRBV18 | . | CASSPPSTNEKLFF | TGTGCCAGCTCCCCACCCTCCACTAATGAAAAACTGTTTTTT
TRBJ2-5 | TRBD1 | TRBV5-1 | . | CASSDGTGGVVETQYF | TGCGCCAGCAGCGACGGGACAGGGGGTGTTGTGGAGACCCAGTACTTC
TRBJ1-2 | . | TRBV6-5 | . | CASSSRANYGYTF | TGTGCCAGCAGTTCGAGAGCTAACTATGGCTACACCTTC
TRBJ2-5 | TRBD2 | TRBV5-1 | . | CASSLTSGGTQETQYF | TGCGCCAGCAGCCTGACTAGCGGGGGTACCCAAGAGACCCAGTACTTC
TRBJ2-6 | TRBD1 | TRBV3-1/TRBV3-2 | . | CASSRDSSGANVLTF | TGTGCCAGCAGCCGGGACAGCTCTGGGGCCAACGTCCTGACTTTC
TRBJ1-2 | . | TRBV7-2 | . | CASSLGGPHYGYTF | TGTGCCAGCAGCTTAGGGGGCCCACACTATGGCTACACCTTC
TRBJ1-5 | . | TRBV15 | few | CATSRDLNQPQHF | TGTGCCACCAGCAGAGATCTTAATCAGCCCCAGCATTTT
TRBJ1-1 | . | TRBV30 | . | CAWSRFAETEAFF | TGTGCCTGGAGTCGGTTCGCCGAAACTGAAGCTTTCTTT
TRBJ1-3 | . | TRBV6-5 | . | CASTWGEGNTIYF | TGTGCCAGCACTTGGGGGGAGGGAAACACCATATATTTT
TRBJ1-1 | . | TRBV28 | . | CASSRREAFF | TGTGCCAGCAGCCGCCGGGAAGCTTTCTTT